The rows below give T cell receptor beta chains drawn from one sample of a study of blood T cell repertoires in COVID-19. The data were produced by immunoSEQ multiplex PCR, yet TCRdb's version contains in-frame clones alone and is incomplete. This sample has 190,000 or so clones, with about 87% found just once. Sequencing was done on a sample of peripheral blood. All receptors derive from a woman in her 30s with acute or convalescent COVID-19. Both conserved end residues are part of each CDR3. Each record gives: V gene, J gene, CDR3 protein.

v_gene: TRBV9; j_gene: TRBJ2-3; CDR3aa: CASTSGPDTQYF
v_gene: TRBV11-2; j_gene: TRBJ1-1; CDR3aa: CASSLAPGVNTEAFF
v_gene: TRBV5-1; j_gene: TRBJ2-1; CDR3aa: CASKPVVAGGNEQFF
v_gene: TRBV2; j_gene: TRBJ2-7; CDR3aa: CASSEESPFAHEQYF
v_gene: TRBV9; j_gene: TRBJ2-1; CDR3aa: CASQKIAGGLGNEQFF
v_gene: TRBV5-1; j_gene: TRBJ1-2; CDR3aa: CASSFQSGTGYGYTF
v_gene: TRBV28; j_gene: TRBJ1-2; CDR3aa: CASIPMGQRDGYTF
v_gene: TRBV11-2; j_gene: TRBJ2-5; CDR3aa: CASSLGGSLQETQYF
v_gene: TRBV28; j_gene: TRBJ1-5; CDR3aa: CASSPPGTGGHQPQHF
v_gene: TRBV5-1; j_gene: TRBJ2-2; CDR3aa: CASSIPLAGLDTGELFF
v_gene: TRBV7-9; j_gene: TRBJ2-1; CDR3aa: CASSYTAGDEQFF
v_gene: TRBV5-1; j_gene: TRBJ2-7; CDR3aa: CASRAPESGQGSEQYF
v_gene: TRBV27; j_gene: TRBJ1-1; CDR3aa: CASSFRGGTEAFF
v_gene: TRBV12-1; j_gene: TRBJ2-1; CDR3aa: CASTGLAGALYINEQFF
v_gene: TRBV28; j_gene: TRBJ2-5; CDR3aa: CASTPQETQYF
v_gene: TRBV7-9; j_gene: TRBJ1-1; CDR3aa: CASSLVGLITEAFF
v_gene: TRBV10-3; j_gene: TRBJ2-2; CDR3aa: CAILPGLNTGELFF
v_gene: TRBV3-1/TRBV3-2; j_gene: TRBJ2-3; CDR3aa: CASSQGVGTDTQYF